Detailed here is one TCR beta chain. TCR beta cDNA was prepared out of roughly 450 ng total RNA by means of a constant-region primer. Three nested multiplex PCR rounds of slightly modified ARM-PCR generated TCR beta libraries. Amplification in the first two PCR rounds was performed using TRBV1-TRBV30 forward primers and a C-beta reverse primer for roughly 10 cycles each. MiXCR was run by TCRdb on the multiplex PCR reads, yielding one entry per CDR3 protein. In the table there are fewer than 250,000 distinct CDR3 sequences, around 85% of which are singletons. The data belong to a study of tumor-infiltrating lymphocytes in primary liver carcinoma. Across the study: Productive TCRbeta read yields ran from roughly 3.5 to 7 million per sample and were similar between tissues.

From unsorted bulk tissue weighing about 20-32 mg, DNA and RNA were co-extracted. Surgical resection served as treatment for the primary liver carcinoma of these patients. Every tumor sample analyzed contained over 75% viable tumor cells. Trimming took 0 bases from V and 9 from J; bases not matched to a gene: 8. The CDR3 is 15 residues long. The germline V gene has CDR1 LGHNA and CDR2 YSLEER. The receptor was derived from a man aged 35-49 years with primary liver carcinoma and hepatitis B virus infection. The specimen sequenced was tumor tissue from primary liver carcinoma. The chain joins TRBV4-3 to TRBJ1-2; 9 bases agree with TRBD1. The CDR3 DNA follows: TGCGCCAGCAGCCAAGATTCCAGGACAGGGGATAGCTACACCTTC. Protein: CASSQDSRTGDSYTF.